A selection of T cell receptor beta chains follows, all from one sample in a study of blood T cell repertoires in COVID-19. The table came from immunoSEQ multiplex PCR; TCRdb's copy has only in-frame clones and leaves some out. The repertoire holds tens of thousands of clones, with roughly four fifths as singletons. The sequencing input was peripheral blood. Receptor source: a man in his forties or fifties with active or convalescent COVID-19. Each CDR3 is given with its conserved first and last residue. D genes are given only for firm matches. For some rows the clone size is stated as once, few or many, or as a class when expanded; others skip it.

TGTGCCAGCAGCTCGAACGGGGTTCAGAACACTGAAGCTTTCTTT,CASSSNGVQNTEAFF,NA,TRBJ1-1,NA,TRBV7-2
TGCGCCAGCAGGAAGGGACAGGGGGCATCCGGGGAGCTGTTTTTT,CASRKGQGASGELFF,few,TRBJ2-2,TRBD1,TRBV4-1
TGTGCCAGCAGCTTCGCTGGGGCCAACGTCCTGACTTTC,CASSFAGANVLTF,many,TRBJ2-6,NA,TRBV5-6
TGTGCCAGCAGCTTAGTTCTGGGGAGCTCTGGAAACACCATATATTTT,CASSLVLGSSGNTIYF,NA,TRBJ1-3,NA,TRBV11-2
TGTGTCAGAAGCTTCATGGGGACAGGGAACGACTACAATGAGCAGTTCTTC,CVRSFMGTGNDYNEQFF,NA,TRBJ2-1,NA,TRBV7-5
TGTGCCAGCAGCTCCGAGCGGGGGGGCCTGAATGAGCAGTTCTTC,CASSSERGGLNEQFF,NA,TRBJ2-1,TRBD2,TRBV11-2
TGTGCCAGCAGTTCCCGGACAGCCCCCCTTGGGACCCAGTACTTC,CASSSRTAPLGTQYF,NA,TRBJ2-5,NA,TRBV27
TGTGCCAGCAGTATAAGACAGGGGCCTTTACCCCGGGGCTACACCTTC,CASSIRQGPLPRGYTF,once,TRBJ1-2,TRBD1,TRBV5-4
TGTGCCAGCAGCTTAGGCCGGGTAGACACCGGGGAGCTGTTTTTT,CASSLGRVDTGELFF,NA,TRBJ2-2,NA,TRBV11-2
TGTGCCAGCTCACCCCCGGGACTAGCGGGGTCTTACAATGAGCAGTTCTTC,CASSPPGLAGSYNEQFF,NA,TRBJ2-1,TRBD2,TRBV18
TGTGCCAGCAGTTTCTCCTCGGGTGGGCAGCCCCAGCATTTT,CASSFSSGGQPQHF,NA,TRBJ1-5,NA,TRBV28
TGTGCCAGCTCACCAGGCACCTACGAGCAGTACTTC,CASSPGTYEQYF,NA,TRBJ2-7,NA,TRBV18
TGTGCCAGCAGGCCCTTAGAGACAGACGGCACTGAAGCTTTCTTT,CASRPLETDGTEAFF,NA,TRBJ1-1,NA,TRBV6-5
TGTGCCAGTAGTATGGGGGAGGGTTCCCAAGAGACCCAGTACTTC,CASSMGEGSQETQYF,NA,TRBJ2-5,TRBD2,TRBV19
TGTGCCAGCAGCTTAGGACAGGGCTCAGAGACCCAGTACTTC,CASSLGQGSETQYF,NA,TRBJ2-5,TRBD1,TRBV11-3
TGTGCCAGTAGTCCCCGGGACAGGGTGGTGGGCACTGAAGCTTTCTTT,CASSPRDRVVGTEAFF,NA,TRBJ1-1,TRBD1,TRBV19
TGTGCCACCAGCAGAGATTCCTATCGGGGGGTCGACTATGGCTACACCTTC,CATSRDSYRGVDYGYTF,NA,TRBJ1-2,NA,TRBV15
TGTGCCAGCAGCTGGGGACAGGGGGCTGAAGGGGAGCTGTTTTTT,CASSWGQGAEGELFF,NA,TRBJ2-2,TRBD1,TRBV5-5
TGTGCCAGCAGCTTAGCATTCGGGGGTTACAATGAGCAGTTCTTC,CASSLAFGGYNEQFF,NA,TRBJ2-1,NA,TRBV7-2
TGCGCCAGCAGCCAACGACTAGCGGCGATTTACGGGGAGCTGTTTTTT,CASSQRLAAIYGELFF,NA,TRBJ2-2,TRBD2,TRBV4-3
TGTGCCAGCAGCCCCGCCGGGACAACCTACGAGCAGTACTTC,CASSPAGTTYEQYF,once,TRBJ2-7,NA,TRBV5-6
TGCGCCAGCAGCTTGTTGGCAAATACTGAGCAGTTCTTC,CASSLLANTEQFF,NA,TRBJ2-1,NA,TRBV5-1
TGCGCCAGCAGCCAAGGTGGGGGGGCCAAAAACATTCAGTACTTC,CASSQGGGAKNIQYF,NA,TRBJ2-4,NA,TRBV4-3
TGTGCCAGCAGTTACTCGCCCAGGGCCTATAATTCACCCCTCCACTTT,CASSYSPRAYNSPLHF,NA,TRBJ1-6,NA,TRBV6-5
TGTGCCATCAGTGGAAATACAGGGGGTGATGGCTACACCTTC,CAISGNTGGDGYTF,NA,TRBJ1-2,TRBD1,TRBV10-3
TGCAGCGTTTCCGACTCAGTTGGAAACACCATATATTTT,CSVSDSVGNTIYF,NA,TRBJ1-3,NA,TRBV29-1
TGTGCCAGCAGTGAAGCGGGGGGAGTCCACGAGCAGTACTTC,CASSEAGGVHEQYF,NA,TRBJ2-7,NA,TRBV6-1
TGTGCCAGCTCACCACCCGGGACAGGGGTCTCAGGGCAGCCCCAGCATTTT,CASSPPGTGVSGQPQHF,NA,TRBJ1-5,TRBD1,TRBV18
TGTGCCAGCAGCATCCAGGGTCACACTGAAGCTTTCTTT,CASSIQGHTEAFF,NA,TRBJ1-1,NA,TRBV7-2
TGTGCCAGCATTGCGTCAGGGGGGCTCGGGTACACCTTC,CASIASGGLGYTF,NA,TRBJ1-2,TRBD1,TRBV6-5
TGTGCCAGCACAAGACAGTCTCCCTCCTACAATGAGCAGTTCTTC,CASTRQSPSYNEQFF,NA,TRBJ2-1,NA,TRBV27
TGTGCCAGCAGTCCCCGAGACAGGACAAACTATGGCTACACCTTC,CASSPRDRTNYGYTF,NA,TRBJ1-2,NA,TRBV6-2/TRBV6-3
TGTGCCAGCAGTTTATCCCCTCGGACAGCGTTAGGCTACACCTTC,CASSLSPRTALGYTF,NA,TRBJ1-2,NA,TRBV27
TGTGCCAGCAGGGAACAGGGATCTGGAAACACCATATATTTT,CASREQGSGNTIYF,NA,TRBJ1-3,NA,TRBV28
TGTGCCAGCTTCGGGCTAGCGGGTACCGAGCAGTACTTC,CASFGLAGTEQYF,NA,TRBJ2-7,TRBD2,TRBV28
TGTGCCACCGCCTATGGAGTAAGGGAAAAACTGTTTTTT,CATAYGVREKLFF,NA,TRBJ1-4,NA,TRBV2
TGTGCCAGCAGTGAAGTCGTCAGGGGTAACTATGGCTACACCTTC,CASSEVVRGNYGYTF,once,TRBJ1-2,NA,TRBV6-1
TGCAGCGCACGACAGGGGGGGAACACCGGGGAGCTGTTTTTT,CSARQGGNTGELFF,NA,TRBJ2-2,TRBD1,TRBV29-1
TGTGCCAGCAGTCCCGCGGCAGGGGTGAATGAGCAGTTCTTC,CASSPAAGVNEQFF,NA,TRBJ2-1,NA,TRBV27
TGTGCCACCAGTGATATGGGGATCGGGGGAACTTTCTATGGCTACACCTTC,CATSDMGIGGTFYGYTF,NA,TRBJ1-2,NA,TRBV24-1
TGTGCCAGCAGTTTAAGGGGGGAGGGTTGGGAGACCCAGTACTTC,CASSLRGEGWETQYF,NA,TRBJ2-5,NA,TRBV27
TGTGCCACCAGTGATCCACAGGGGGCAAGATACAATGAGCAGTTCTTC,CATSDPQGARYNEQFF,NA,TRBJ2-1,TRBD1,TRBV24-1